This TCR beta chain was identified during a study of control samples from healthy donors and cancer patients. TCRdb keeps only in-frame clones here, not all; method: immunoSEQ multiplex PCR. The sample carries more than 110,000 clones, around 85% recorded once. The CDR3 loop spans 14 amino acids. CDR1 KGHSH and CDR2 LQKENI come from the germline V gene. V lost 9 bases, J lost 5 bases, and 9 bases stayed unmatched. This chain links TRBV18 with TRBJ1-5; 8 bases are shared with TRBD1. The clonotype was recovered from a woman in her thirties in good health. The specimen sequenced was blood. The CDR3 sequence: CASSSAGGYQPQHF. The CDR3 DNA reads as TGTGCCAGTTCCTCGGCAGGGGGCTATCAGCCCCAGCATTTT.